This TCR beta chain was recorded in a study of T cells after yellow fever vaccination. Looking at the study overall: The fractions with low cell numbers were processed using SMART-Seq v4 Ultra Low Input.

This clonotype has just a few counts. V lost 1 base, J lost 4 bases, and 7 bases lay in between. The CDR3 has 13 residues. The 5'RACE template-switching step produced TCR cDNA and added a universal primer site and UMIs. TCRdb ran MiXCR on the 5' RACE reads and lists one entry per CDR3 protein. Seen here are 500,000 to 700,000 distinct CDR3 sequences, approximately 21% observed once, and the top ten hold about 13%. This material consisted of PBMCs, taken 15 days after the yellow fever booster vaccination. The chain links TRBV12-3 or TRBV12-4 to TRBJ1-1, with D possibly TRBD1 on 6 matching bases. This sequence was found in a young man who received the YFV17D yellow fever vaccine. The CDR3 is CASSLDRATEAFF. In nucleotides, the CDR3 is TGTGCCAGCAGTTTAGACAGGGCCACTGAAGCTTTCTTT.